These 9 T cell receptor beta chains share one sample of origin, sequenced in a study of T cell responses to AZD1222 COVID-19 vaccine. Only in-frame clones appear in the TCRdb table, and some are missing; sequencing was by immunoSEQ multiplex PCR. The sample carries around 200,000 clones, approximately 90% recorded once. The specimen was peripheral blood, collected on day 0 of AZD1222 vaccination. The origin of the receptors is an adult in good health.

This chain joins TRBV12-3 or TRBV12-4 and TRBJ1-1; D remains unclear. The V end lost 7 bases, the J end lost 7 bases, and 7 bases lay between the germline ends. CDR3 length: 10 residues. The CDR3 spells CASTLGEAFF. The CDR3 DNA follows: TGTGCCAGCACGCTGGGTGAAGCTTTCTTT.

This rearrangement joins TRBV28 to TRBJ1-1; possibly TRBD1 for D (5 bases). The CDR3 length is 14 residues. Germline-derived CDR1 and CDR2 are MDHEN and SYDVKM. Between the trimmed V and J ends, which lost 0 bases and 7 bases, there was a span of 12 bases. CDR3 residues: CASSLWGRQGEAFF. DNA of the CDR3: TGTGCCAGCAGTTTATGGGGACGACAAGGTGAAGCTTTCTTT.

The genes are TRBV6-5 and TRBJ2-5; no definite D call. V lost 8 bases and J lost 5, with 15 bases in between. Germline loops: CDR1 MNHEY, CDR2 SVGAGI. This CDR3 is built from 13 residues. The CDR3, as DNA: TGTGCCAGCCAAATCGCGTATTTGGAGACCCAGTACTTC. Protein: CASQIAYLETQYF.

The chain couples TRBV9 to TRBJ2-7; TRBD1 is a possible D gene (7 bases). The CDR3 covers 12 residues. V gave up 2 bases and J gave up 6 bases, with 9 bases separating them. Germline V CDR1 and CDR2: SGDLS, YYNGEE. CDR3 in DNA: TGTGCCAGCAGCGTCCAGGGGGGCGAGCAGTACTTC. This gives the protein CASSVQGGEQYF.

The rearrangement links TRBV15 to TRBJ2-7; 9 bases fit TRBD1. Germline V CDR1 and CDR2: LNHNV, YYDKDF (reference sequence). J gave up 2 bases and V 3 bases, and 8 bases lay outside the gene matches. The CDR3 has 16 residues. The CDR3 region is CATSRDHRDRAYEQYF. In nucleotides, the CDR3 is TGTGCCACCAGCAGGGATCACCGGGACAGGGCCTACGAGCAGTACTTC.

The chain recombines TRBV19 with TRBJ1-5, with unresolved D. Germline lookup yields CDR1 LNHDA and CDR2 SQIVND (reference sequence). The V and J ends lost 2 bases and 5 bases respectively, with 16 bases between them. CDR3 size: 16 residues. The CDR3 region has the DNA TGTGCCAGTAGTATAAGAAGGGAAAAGGGAGATCAGCCCCAGCATTTT. It yields the protein CASSIRREKGDQPQHF.

V usage is TRBV18 and J usage is TRBJ2-1, with D unclear. CDR1 is KGHSH and CDR2 is LQKENI in the germline V gene. Trimming pared 1 base from V and 6 bases from J, leaving 4 bases between. The CDR3 extends over 12 amino acids. The CDR3 coding sequence is TGTGCCAGCTCACCACAGGGCAATGAGCAGTTCTTC. Residues: CASSPQGNEQFF.

The chain has TRBV21-1 and TRBJ1-1. TRBV21-1 is a pseudogene locus. This CDR3 comprises 15 residues. Here the CDR3 DNA reads TGTGCCAGCAGTCCTATGGGGGGGCTGAGGGATGAAGCTTTCTTT. Residues: CASSPMGGLRDEAFF.

This clone was observed a few times. V is TRBV6-5 and J is TRBJ2-5; the D is unclear. Germline V gives CDR1 MNHEY, CDR2 SVGAGI. V was trimmed by 0 bases and J by 3 bases, leaving 8 bases between them. The CDR3 totals 14 residues. CDR3 protein: CASSYSGREETQYF. CDR3 bases: TGTGCCAGCAGTTACTCGGGTAGGGAAGAGACCCAGTACTTC.